The T cell receptor (beta chain) described here comes from a study of response to subunit inactivated influenza vaccine. TCRdb itself ran the RT-PCR reads through MiXCR, one entry per CDR3 protein. The sample has 500,000 to 600,000 distinct CDR3 sequences; about 15% are singletons. Germline loops: CDR1 SEHNR, CDR2 FQNEAQ (reference sequence). Trimming removed 4 bases from V and 6 bases from J, with 11 bases in between. The CDR3 is 13 amino acids. The J gene is TRBJ2-3, the V gene TRBV7-9; D is possibly TRBD2 (6 bases). The source was CD4+ T cells sorted from PBMCs, collected about 24 months after vaccination. This TCR was sampled from a man aged 50-75 years who received an inactivated influenza vaccine. In DNA, the CDR3 is TGTGCCAGCAGCTCAGGAACTAGCGATACGCAGTATTTT. Residues: CASSSGTSDTQYF. Full variable domain (remainder filled in from reference TRBV7-9 and TRBJ2-3): DTGVSQNPRHKITKRGQNVTFRCDPISEHNRLYWYRQTLGQGPEFLTYFQNEAQLEKSRLLSDRFSAERPKGSFSTLEIQRTEQGDSAMYLCASSSGTSDTQYFGPGTRLTVL.